This TCR beta chain stems from a study of cytomegalovirus exposure and HLA in healthy donors. Study-wide points: Judged likely to be a sequencing artifact was a cluster of highly shared sequence variants. TCR beta V- and J-gene trimming was later associated with a missense DCLRE1C variant. Later findings reportedly placed an Asian-associated ancestry cluster below the approximately 670-donor mean for N-insertions. The authors confirmed in vitro that three CMV-associated chains were specific for CMV antigens.

V lost 3 bases to trimming and J lost 8 bases; unmatched junction nucleotides: 12. Germline V gene lookup returns CDR1 LGHNA and CDR2 YSLEER. The CDR3 consists of 15 residues. With 60 Vbeta and 13 Jbeta primers, the PCR was carried out. Only in-frame clones appear in the TCRdb table, and some are missing; sequencing was by immunoSEQ multiplex PCR. The sample contains 150,000 to 200,000 clones, roughly 77% of which appear only once. Remarks on this clone: Its antigen is undetermined.

The TCR comes from a woman between 50 and 59 years old in good health and CMV-seronegative. Sequencing was carried out using PBMCs. The rearrangement links TRBV4-3 to TRBJ2-5; 7 bases are shared with TRBD2. The CDR3 region is CASSHPSGVPGTQYF. As DNA, the CDR3 is TGCGCCAGCAGCCACCCAAGCGGGGTTCCGGGAACCCAGTACTTC.